A selection of T cell receptor beta chains follows, all from one sample in a study. TCRdb itself ran the 5' RACE reads through MiXCR, one entry per CDR3 protein. The sample includes approximately 29,000 distinct CDR3 sequences, roughly 25% of them seen just once. The sequencing input was naive CD4+ T cells sorted from a lymph node. Source of these receptors: a female donor with breast cancer. CDR3s include the opening cysteine and the closing phenylalanine or tryptophan. Each record gives: clone size, J gene, D gene, V gene, CDR3 DNA, CDR3 protein. The D gene is left open where the match is weak. Clone sizes are given selectively: once, few, many, or a class where the clone is expanded.

clone size: -
J gene: TRBJ2-5
D gene: -
V gene: TRBV5-1
CDR3 DNA: TGCGCCAGCAGCTTGATGGGAGAAGAGACCCAGTACTTC
CDR3 protein: CASSLMGEETQYF

clone size: few
J gene: TRBJ2-2
D gene: -
V gene: TRBV7-9
CDR3 DNA: TGTGCCAGCAGCCCAACCACCGGGGAGCTGTTTTTT
CDR3 protein: CASSPTTGELFF

clone size: many
J gene: TRBJ2-1
D gene: -
V gene: TRBV6-5
CDR3 DNA: TGTGCCAGCAGAGGACAGACTAGCCACAACAATGAGCAGTTCTTC
CDR3 protein: CASRGQTSHNNEQFF

clone size: -
J gene: TRBJ2-3
D gene: -
V gene: TRBV2
CDR3 DNA: TGTGCCAGCACCCGTGAGGGGTTTGGGGGGGCGCGGACAGATACGCAGTATTTT
CDR3 protein: CASTREGFGGARTDTQYF

clone size: -
J gene: TRBJ2-7
D gene: -
V gene: TRBV5-1
CDR3 DNA: TGCGCCAGCAGCTTGGTGGCCCACTCCTACGAGCAGTACTTC
CDR3 protein: CASSLVAHSYEQYF

clone size: many
J gene: TRBJ2-5
D gene: TRBD1
V gene: TRBV9
CDR3 DNA: TGTGCCAGCAGCGCCCGATCAACGACAGGGGGTCTAGAGACCCAGTACTTC
CDR3 protein: CASSARSTTGGLETQYF

clone size: -
J gene: TRBJ2-5
D gene: TRBD1
V gene: TRBV10-1
CDR3 DNA: TGCGCCAGCAGTGCCAAGGGGGCTCGAGAGACCCAGTACTTC
CDR3 protein: CASSAKGARETQYF

clone size: few
J gene: TRBJ1-5
D gene: -
V gene: TRBV5-1
CDR3 DNA: TGCGCCAGCAGCTTGGGGTCCGGGGATCAGCCCCAGCATTTT
CDR3 protein: CASSLGSGDQPQHF

clone size: few
J gene: TRBJ2-1
D gene: TRBD1
V gene: TRBV20-1
CDR3 DNA: TGCAGTGCTCTTCAGGGGGCGTCCTACAATGAGCAGTTCTTC
CDR3 protein: CSALQGASYNEQFF

clone size: -
J gene: TRBJ2-5
D gene: -
V gene: TRBV5-4
CDR3 DNA: TGTGCCAGCAGCTTGCTTGAGAGCGACCGAGAGACCCAGTACTTC
CDR3 protein: CASSLLESDRETQYF

clone size: once
J gene: TRBJ2-3
D gene: -
V gene: TRBV7-2
CDR3 DNA: TGTGCCAGCAGCTCAGAGGCAGGCGATACGCAGTATTTT
CDR3 protein: CASSSEAGDTQYF

clone size: -
J gene: TRBJ2-7
D gene: -
V gene: TRBV20-1
CDR3 DNA: TGCAGTGCTAGGTTAGGGGGGGCCCAAGACGAGCAGTACTTC
CDR3 protein: CSARLGGAQDEQYF

clone size: many
J gene: TRBJ1-1
D gene: -
V gene: TRBV29-1
CDR3 DNA: TGCAGCGCCAGAAGGGGAACTGAAGCTTTCTTT
CDR3 protein: CSARRGTEAFF

clone size: few
J gene: TRBJ2-1
D gene: -
V gene: TRBV9
CDR3 DNA: TGTGCCAGCAGCGTAGAACCGTTCTCCTACAATGAGCAGTTCTTC
CDR3 protein: CASSVEPFSYNEQFF

clone size: once
J gene: TRBJ1-1
D gene: -
V gene: TRBV7-2
CDR3 DNA: TGTGCCAGCAACCCTAGACAGATCTACACTGAAGCTTTCTTT
CDR3 protein: CASNPRQIYTEAFF

clone size: few
J gene: TRBJ2-4
D gene: TRBD2
V gene: TRBV10-3
CDR3 DNA: TGTGCCATCAGTTCGCACCTGGGCGGGAGGGATGTAAACATTCAGTACTTC
CDR3 protein: CAISSHLGGRDVNIQYF

clone size: -
J gene: TRBJ2-5
D gene: TRBD1
V gene: TRBV6-5
CDR3 DNA: TGTGCCAGCAACTACGGACAGGGAGAAGGGGAGACCCAGTACTTC
CDR3 protein: CASNYGQGEGETQYF

clone size: many
J gene: TRBJ2-5
D gene: -
V gene: TRBV7-9
CDR3 DNA: TGTGCCAGCAGCCCCGGGGAGACCCAGTACTTC
CDR3 protein: CASSPGETQYF

clone size: many
J gene: TRBJ1-1
D gene: TRBD1
V gene: TRBV12-3/TRBV12-4
CDR3 DNA: TGTGCCAGCAGACCCAACAGGGGATGGACTGAAGCTTTCTTT
CDR3 protein: CASRPNRGWTEAFF

clone size: -
J gene: TRBJ2-7
D gene: -
V gene: TRBV7-8
CDR3 DNA: TGTGCCAGCAGCTTAGCAGTTTTCGGAGACAAGCAGTACTTC
CDR3 protein: CASSLAVFGDKQYF

clone size: few
J gene: TRBJ2-1
D gene: TRBD1
V gene: TRBV7-2
CDR3 DNA: TGTGCCAGCAGCCCGACAGGGGTCGCGTTCTTC
CDR3 protein: CASSPTGVAFF

clone size: -
J gene: TRBJ1-5
D gene: -
V gene: TRBV7-9
CDR3 DNA: TGTGCCAGCCAGGCGACCGGGGTCGGTCAGCCCCAGCATTTT
CDR3 protein: CASQATGVGQPQHF

clone size: -
J gene: TRBJ2-7
D gene: TRBD2
V gene: TRBV18
CDR3 DNA: TGTGCCAGCTCTAGCGGGGGTGACACGGCCTACGAGCAGTACTTC
CDR3 protein: CASSSGGDTAYEQYF

clone size: few
J gene: TRBJ2-2
D gene: TRBD2
V gene: TRBV7-9
CDR3 DNA: TGTGCCAGCAGACCCACCGCGACTAGCGGGACTTACCCGAACACCGGGGAGCTGTTTTTT
CDR3 protein: CASRPTATSGTYPNTGELFF

clone size: -
J gene: TRBJ2-1
D gene: -
V gene: TRBV20-1
CDR3 DNA: TGCAGTGCTAGTTCTAGCGCACACAATGAGCAGTTCTTC
CDR3 protein: CSASSSAHNEQFF

clone size: many
J gene: TRBJ2-7
D gene: -
V gene: TRBV5-1
CDR3 DNA: TGCGCCAGCAGAAGCGCGGGACCCCCCTACGAGCAGTACTTC
CDR3 protein: CASRSAGPPYEQYF

clone size: many
J gene: TRBJ1-1
D gene: -
V gene: TRBV9
CDR3 DNA: TGTGCCAGCGGGACGGACGGGGACTCCATGAACACTGAAGCTTTCTTT
CDR3 protein: CASGTDGDSMNTEAFF

clone size: -
J gene: TRBJ2-7
D gene: TRBD1
V gene: TRBV10-3
CDR3 DNA: TGTGCCATCAGTGACCGCCGGGACAGGGTGTACGAGCAGTACTTC
CDR3 protein: CAISDRRDRVYEQYF

clone size: few
J gene: TRBJ2-2
D gene: -
V gene: TRBV6-2/TRBV6-3
CDR3 DNA: TGTGCCAGCAGACCCACAGGGTCCAACACCGGGGAGCTGTTTTTT
CDR3 protein: CASRPTGSNTGELFF

clone size: -
J gene: TRBJ2-1
D gene: -
V gene: TRBV7-9
CDR3 DNA: TGTGCCAGCAGCCCTAGGGGAGACGGGAATGAGCAGTTCTTC
CDR3 protein: CASSPRGDGNEQFF

clone size: -
J gene: TRBJ1-4
D gene: -
V gene: TRBV28
CDR3 DNA: TGTGCCAGCAGTGCCGATCAGGGTTTTGGTGAAAAACTGTTTTTT
CDR3 protein: CASSADQGFGEKLFF

clone size: many
J gene: TRBJ1-4
D gene: -
V gene: TRBV7-9
CDR3 DNA: TGTGCCAGCAGCCCTCGGGGGCCCACTAATGAAAAACTGTTTTTT
CDR3 protein: CASSPRGPTNEKLFF

clone size: medium-sized
J gene: TRBJ1-5
D gene: TRBD1
V gene: TRBV6-1
CDR3 DNA: TGTGCCAGCAGTGCCCACTGGACAGGCGGTCAGCCCCAGCATTTT
CDR3 protein: CASSAHWTGGQPQHF

clone size: few
J gene: TRBJ2-7
D gene: -
V gene: TRBV12-3/TRBV12-4
CDR3 DNA: TGTGCCAGCAGTTTTTTAGGGCAGCTCTCCTACGAGCAGTACTTC
CDR3 protein: CASSFLGQLSYEQYF

clone size: few
J gene: TRBJ2-2
D gene: TRBD1
V gene: TRBV2
CDR3 DNA: TGTGCCAGCAAGGGACAGGCGAACACCGGGGAGCTGTTTTTT
CDR3 protein: CASKGQANTGELFF

clone size: -
J gene: TRBJ2-2
D gene: -
V gene: TRBV29-1
CDR3 DNA: TGCAGCGTTCGTTGGTCCCGTGGCACCGGGGAGCTGTTTTTT
CDR3 protein: CSVRWSRGTGELFF

clone size: many
J gene: TRBJ1-1
D gene: -
V gene: TRBV5-1
CDR3 DNA: TGCGCCAGGCCTCATCGGGGAGAAACTGAAGCTTTCTTT
CDR3 protein: CARPHRGETEAFF

clone size: few
J gene: TRBJ1-1
D gene: -
V gene: TRBV5-1
CDR3 DNA: TGCGCCAGCAGCTTGGAGTTGAACACTGAAGCTTTCTTT
CDR3 protein: CASSLELNTEAFF

clone size: -
J gene: TRBJ2-7
D gene: TRBD1
V gene: TRBV11-2
CDR3 DNA: TGTGCCAGCAGCAGTACAGGGGTGGAATCCTACGAGCAGTACTTC
CDR3 protein: CASSSTGVESYEQYF

clone size: -
J gene: TRBJ1-2
D gene: -
V gene: TRBV5-1
CDR3 DNA: TGCGCCAGCAGCCAACTCGTGGAGGCAGGGGATGGCTACACCTTC
CDR3 protein: CASSQLVEAGDGYTF

clone size: -
J gene: TRBJ2-2
D gene: -
V gene: TRBV28
CDR3 DNA: TGTGCCAGCAGTTTATCTCAGGGTTGGAGAACCGGGGAGCTGTTTTTT
CDR3 protein: CASSLSQGWRTGELFF

clone size: many
J gene: TRBJ2-5
D gene: TRBD1
V gene: TRBV27
CDR3 DNA: TGTGCCAGCAGCCGACAGGGGGCTGAGACCCAGTACTTC
CDR3 protein: CASSRQGAETQYF

clone size: -
J gene: TRBJ1-6
D gene: TRBD1
V gene: TRBV9
CDR3 DNA: TGTGCCAGCAGCGTACGGGACAGTAATTCACCCCTCCACTTT
CDR3 protein: CASSVRDSNSPLHF

clone size: -
J gene: TRBJ1-5
D gene: TRBD1
V gene: TRBV5-6
CDR3 DNA: TGTGCCAGCAGCCTATACGGACAGGGGCGCAATCAGCCCCAGCATTTT
CDR3 protein: CASSLYGQGRNQPQHF

clone size: -
J gene: TRBJ2-3
D gene: TRBD2
V gene: TRBV29-1
CDR3 DNA: TGCAGCGTGGAAGTAGCGGGAGTTACATCAGATACGCAGTATTTT
CDR3 protein: CSVEVAGVTSDTQYF

clone size: few
J gene: TRBJ2-7
D gene: TRBD1
V gene: TRBV13
CDR3 DNA: TGTGCCAGCAGCGGCCGGGACAGGGGAGGCGAGCAGTACTTC
CDR3 protein: CASSGRDRGGEQYF

clone size: once
J gene: TRBJ2-7
D gene: -
V gene: TRBV4-2
CDR3 DNA: TGTGCCAGCAGCCCAGCTCGAGGTTCCTACGAGCAGTACTTC
CDR3 protein: CASSPARGSYEQYF

clone size: few
J gene: TRBJ2-7
D gene: -
V gene: TRBV6-1
CDR3 DNA: TGTGCCAGCAGTGAAGCTATAAGCTGGGCCTACGAGCAGTACTTC
CDR3 protein: CASSEAISWAYEQYF

clone size: few
J gene: TRBJ2-1
D gene: TRBD1
V gene: TRBV4-1
CDR3 DNA: TGCGCCAGCAGCCAAACCGGGACAGGGATCAATGAGCAGTTCTTC
CDR3 protein: CASSQTGTGINEQFF

clone size: few
J gene: TRBJ2-5
D gene: TRBD2
V gene: TRBV20-1
CDR3 DNA: TGCAGTGCCCCCCGCGGTGGAGCGGGACCACAAGAGACCCAGTACTTC
CDR3 protein: CSAPRGGAGPQETQYF

clone size: -
J gene: TRBJ1-1
D gene: -
V gene: TRBV2
CDR3 DNA: TGTGCCAGCAGAAATTCGGAGATGAACACTGAAGCTTTCTTT
CDR3 protein: CASRNSEMNTEAFF

clone size: many
J gene: TRBJ1-1
D gene: -
V gene: TRBV27
CDR3 DNA: TGTGCCAGCAGTTTATGGGGGAACACTGAAGCTTTCTTT
CDR3 protein: CASSLWGNTEAFF

clone size: many
J gene: TRBJ1-1
D gene: TRBD1
V gene: TRBV20-1
CDR3 DNA: TGCAGCCCTTTAGGACAGGGGAACACTGAAGCTTTCTTT
CDR3 protein: CSPLGQGNTEAFF

clone size: -
J gene: TRBJ2-7
D gene: TRBD1
V gene: TRBV12-3/TRBV12-4
CDR3 DNA: TGTGCCAGCAGTTTAGTGTTCAGGACAGGGAAATTCTACGAGCAGTACTTC
CDR3 protein: CASSLVFRTGKFYEQYF

clone size: few
J gene: TRBJ2-3
D gene: TRBD2
V gene: TRBV27
CDR3 DNA: TGTGCCAGCATCGCGGGGGGGAAAGATACGCAGTATTTT
CDR3 protein: CASIAGGKDTQYF

clone size: medium-sized
J gene: TRBJ2-2
D gene: -
V gene: TRBV12-3/TRBV12-4
CDR3 DNA: TGTGCCAGCAGTTTCTATCCGAACACCGGGGAGCTGTTTTTT
CDR3 protein: CASSFYPNTGELFF